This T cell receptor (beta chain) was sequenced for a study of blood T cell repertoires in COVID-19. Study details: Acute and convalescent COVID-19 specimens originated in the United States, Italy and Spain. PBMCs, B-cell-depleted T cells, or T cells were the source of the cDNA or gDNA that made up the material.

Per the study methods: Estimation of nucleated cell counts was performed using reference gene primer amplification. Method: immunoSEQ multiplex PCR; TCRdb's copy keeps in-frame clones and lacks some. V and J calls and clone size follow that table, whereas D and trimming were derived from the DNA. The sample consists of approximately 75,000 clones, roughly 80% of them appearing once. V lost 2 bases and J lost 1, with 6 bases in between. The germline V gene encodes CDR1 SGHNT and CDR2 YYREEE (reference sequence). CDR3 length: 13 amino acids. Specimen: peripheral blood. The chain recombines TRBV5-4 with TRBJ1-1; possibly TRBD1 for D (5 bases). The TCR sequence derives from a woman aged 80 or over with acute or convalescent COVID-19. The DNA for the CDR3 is TGTGCCAGCAGCTTTGACAGGAACACTGAAGCTTTCTTT. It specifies CASSFDRNTEAFF.